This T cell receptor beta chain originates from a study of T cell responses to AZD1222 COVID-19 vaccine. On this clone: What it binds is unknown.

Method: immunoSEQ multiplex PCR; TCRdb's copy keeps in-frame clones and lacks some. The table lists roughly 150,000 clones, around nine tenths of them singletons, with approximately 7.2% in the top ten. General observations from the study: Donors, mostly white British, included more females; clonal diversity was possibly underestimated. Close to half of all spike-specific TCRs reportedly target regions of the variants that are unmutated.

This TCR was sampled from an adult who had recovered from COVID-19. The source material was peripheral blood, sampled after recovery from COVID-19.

DNA of the CDR3: TGTGCCAGCAGCTTTACAGGGGCCGGCGAGCAGTACTTC. Its translation: CASSFTGAGEQYF. The chain uses TRBV5-4 and TRBJ2-7, with 7 bases lining up with TRBD1. Losses at the gene ends were 2 bases for V and 6 bases for J; bases not matched to a gene: 5. CDR1 and CDR2 from the germline V gene are SGHNT and YYREEE (reference sequence). The CDR3 is 13 residues long. Filled out from reference TRBV5-4 and TRBJ2-7, the complete variable domain reads ETGVTQSPTHLIKTRGQQVTLRCSSQSGHNTVSWYQQALGQGPQFIFQYYREEENGRGNFPPRFSGLQFPNYSSELNVNALELDDSALYLCASSFTGAGEQYFGPGTRLTVT.